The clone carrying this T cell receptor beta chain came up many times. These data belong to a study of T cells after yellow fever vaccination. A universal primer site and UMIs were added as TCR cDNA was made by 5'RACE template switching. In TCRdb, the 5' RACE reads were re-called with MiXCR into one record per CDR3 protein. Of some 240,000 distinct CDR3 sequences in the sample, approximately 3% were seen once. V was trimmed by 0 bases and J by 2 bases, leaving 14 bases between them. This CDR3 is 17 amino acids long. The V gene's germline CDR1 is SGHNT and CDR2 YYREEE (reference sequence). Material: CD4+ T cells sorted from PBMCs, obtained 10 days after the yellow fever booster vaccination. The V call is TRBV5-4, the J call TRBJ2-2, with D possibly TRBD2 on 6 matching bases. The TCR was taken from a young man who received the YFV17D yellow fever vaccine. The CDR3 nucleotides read TGTGCCAGCAGCTTGGCTGGGGTCGGGGGTAACACCGGGGAGCTGTTTTTT. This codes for CASSLAGVGGNTGELFF.